This record covers a single T cell receptor beta chain. This clone appeared once. No antigen is known for it. No much larger clone exists at a distance of one base, and base qualities are not known. The cohort consisted of 670 or so healthy bone marrow donors. All cohort members were sampled while nominally healthy, although unrecorded immune exposures were likely present. The donor tested CMV seronegative and was one of the 352 seronegative cohort members. A peripheral blood sample was collected from each donor, and TCR beta sequencing was performed on peripheral blood mononuclear cells. Genomic DNA extraction from the blood cell samples was performed with the Qiagen DNeasy Blood Extraction Kit. Libraries came from the immunoSEQ multiplex PCR assay. The multiplex PCR relied on a mix of 60 forward primers for TCR Vbeta segments and 13 reverse primers for TCR Jbeta segments. The CDR3 region of rearranged TCR beta genes was amplified from genomic DNA with a multiplex PCR assay. The amplified TCR beta libraries were sequenced on the Illumina HiSeq System as 87-base-pair reads. Per the original workflow: A later analysis counted tens of millions of unique TCR beta chains across the 500 to 850 repertoires, and some 11 million of these chains were shared by at least two donors. To remove PCR and sequencing errors, raw reads were error-corrected and collapsed into unique sequences using a nearest-neighbor algorithm that merged closely related sequences. CDR3 sequences were aligned to IMGT reference sequences to assign V, D and J gene segments. Each retained sequence needed at least a six-nucleotide match to both a V gene segment and a J gene segment. A rearrangement counted as productive if the CDR3 had no stop codons and remained in frame with V and J, and every other rearrangement counted as non-productive. CDR3 was defined according to IMGT convention as the region running from the second conserved V-encoded cysteine to the conserved J-encoded phenylalanine. The earlier analysis of 500 to 650 of the donors excluded any sequence lacking an unambiguous match to a single V gene segment. In an earlier analysis of 587 of the donors, V segments were called functional above 56.7% productive rearrangements and were called segregating when the between-donor standard deviation exceeded 5%. A statistical classification framework was built to diagnose cytomegalovirus status from the catalog of TCR beta chain sequences. V and J gene assignment, in a later analysis, came from comparing TCR nucleotide sequences with IMGT/GENE-DB human TR gene sequences. In a later analysis, CDR3 sequences and most-parsimonious VDJ recombination scenarios were assigned using the TCRdist pipeline. In a later analysis, every TCR beta chain was defined by the combination of its CDR3 amino acid sequence and its V-gene family, and reads without a unique V-gene family were dropped. In a later analysis, approximately 640 highly shared, low-generation-probability nucleotide sequences were removed to address suspected cross-contamination and a sequencing artifact. In a later analysis, a clonal expansion index was calculated for each public chain from normalized within-repertoire ranks of inferred template counts. In a later analysis, generation probabilities were computed using a VDJ recombination model fitted to out-of-frame rearrangements, and the results were checked against IGoR. Hypergeometric tests were used in a later analysis to score TCR-TCR, TCR-HLA and TCR-CMV co-occurrence, with a repertoire-size bias correction applied to the TCR pairs. False discovery rates were estimated in a later analysis by permuting HLA or CMV assignments 20 times. In a later analysis, co-occurring TCRs were grouped using DBSCAN, and TCRdist sequence similarity was added for clustering within HLA-allele-positive subsets. For co-occurrence clustering, repertoires with fewer than 30,000 or more than 120,000 public chains were excluded, along with about five repertoires with anomalous nucleotide sharing. TCRdb mirrors the immuneACCESS table, restricted to in-frame sequences. Some clones are absent from its copies; in checked studies, under half trace to an unresolved V gene, and the reason for the others is unknown. V and J calls and clone size follow that table, whereas D and trimming were derived from the DNA. Here the sample has approximately 220,000 clones; 60% to 80% occur a single time. 1.5% to 2% of the sample is held by the ten biggest clonotypes.

The data were taken from a study of cytomegalovirus exposure and HLA in healthy donors (dated 2017 in TCRdb). Regarding the research as a whole: An earlier analysis of roughly 570 of the donors reported approximately 280 Gb of sequence data and 95 million to 140 million unique TCR beta sequences obtained from about 179 million T cells. An early release that covered some 630 HLA-typed donors contained around 300 gigabases of sequencing data and 85 million to 100 million unique TCR sequences. Among the approximately 420 genotyped donors, approximately 77% belonged to the genetic ancestry cluster associated with self-reported Caucasian donors. The study was designed to test whether signatures of past pathogen exposure could be identified by cataloging public T cell receptors. The study used immunosequencing to profile the T cell repertoires of 666 subjects and linked those repertoires to cytomegalovirus serostatus. A separate validation cohort of roughly 130 different subjects was used in addition to the roughly 700-subject first cohort. The study combined high-throughput TCR immunosequencing, statistical association of individual TCRs with disease status, and machine learning to predict cytomegalovirus infection status. In a later analysis, previously published TCR beta repertoires from 500 to 750 donors were re-analyzed and high-resolution HLA genotyping was added so that TCR occurrence patterns could be studied. In the later analysis, no new phenotypic data were used to find candidate immune exposures; instead, reliance was placed on TCR beta sequences and their occurrence across donors. An earlier analysis of roughly 600 of the donors used high-throughput TCR beta sequencing to judge whether each TCR beta V gene segment behaved as functional or pseudogenic. Donor age, sex, ethnicity and CMV serostatus were compiled together with the repertoire data. Genome-wide SNP genotypes for about 55% of the roughly 670 donors were used in a later genetic analysis, which treated that subset as a discovery cohort. Every discovery cohort repertoire had been produced on one sequencing platform. Class I and class II HLA loci were covered by the typing at four-digit resolution. The number of donors typed differed by locus, with roughly 629-640 for A, B, C, DRB1 and DQB1, roughly 520 for DQA1, about 610 for DPA1, and 400 to 490 for DPB1. Several DR-DQ haplotypes were handled as single units for association and clustering because linkage in the cohort was strong. Across roughly 420 genotyped donors of the cohort, an average of roughly 200,000 unique TCR beta nucleotide sequences per donor were sequenced, and roughly 20% of those sequences were non-productive. What the work shows at the level of the full study, not this receptor alone: A group of highly shared sequence variants was considered likely to be a technical artifact of the sequencing pipeline. When HLA alleles, especially DR and DQ, strongly co-occurred, TCR associations were difficult to assign to individual alleles. In an earlier analysis of a few hundred of the donors, most TCR beta V segments were observed in productive rearrangements about 90% or about 30% of the time, broadly matching IMGT annotations. In vitro tests confirmed that a few of the cytomegalovirus-associated TCR beta chains recognize cytomegalovirus antigens. In this cohort, only TCR beta chains were sequenced, and detectable features were limited by the absence of alpha or paired-chain data. Linkage disequilibrium might explain the correlated functional status among segregating V segments, but an unknown experimental factor could not be ruled out. A later genetic analysis reported fewer N-insertions in productive TCRs among donors in an Asian-associated ancestry cluster than the roughly 700-donor mean. Because counts were too low, approximately 15 rarely observed V segments, including chromosome 9 orphons, were excluded from the earlier analysis of 587 of the donors. A later analysis associated roughly 17,000 TCR beta sequences with specific HLA alleles at a false discovery rate of 0.05. Presence/absence analyses assumed roughly uniform sequencing depth across donors, an assumption that may not hold. A further reported finding was that TCR beta sequences accurately predicted the HLA-A and HLA-B alleles for most subjects in the first cohort. In a later analysis, HLA-associated TCR beta chains showed more clonal expansion and lower generation probabilities than non-associated chains that were equally common. A later analysis found that TCR association rates varied across HLA loci, with DRB1 alleles showing the most associated TCRs and HLA-C alleles the fewest. According to a later analysis, parvovirus B19, influenza, CMV and Epstein-Barr virus appeared linked to several top co-occurrence clusters. HLA typing was unavailable for some donors at each locus, so association tests used only the typed subset. V-gene and J-gene trimming of TCR beta chains was associated with a missense DCLRE1C variant in a later genetic analysis, and the association was replicated in an independent cohort. For the cohort, immune exposure information was limited to CMV serostatus. According to a later analysis, most CMV-associated TCR beta chains appeared to be HLA-restricted, and the HLA associations seemed to be driven largely by CMV exposure. The 87-base-pair reads could not distinguish some IMGT-functional V segments, including TRBV6-2 and TRBV6-3, so those segments were excluded. The study gave a list of 150 to 200 TCR beta chains associated with cytomegalovirus. According to the authors, the approach could potentially be generalized to other disease states and immunological phenotypes. In both the original and validation cohorts, the classifier was reported to diagnose cytomegalovirus status with high specificity and sensitivity. Most TCR sequences were seen in very few donors, while some public TCRs were found in many individuals.

At the junction V is shortened by 6 bases and J by 4 bases; bases outside the gene matches: 6. CDR1 SEHNR and CDR2 FQNEAQ were looked up in the germline V gene (reference sequence). Taken from cysteine to phenylalanine, the CDR3 has 14 residues. The sequence is cut down to CDR3 DNA, 42 bases in frame from base 1. Recombination connected TRBV7-9 to TRBJ1-5, and 7 junction bases match TRBD1. The sample consisted of PBMCs. The clonotype was recovered from a male donor in good health and CMV-seronegative. The nucleotide sequence is TGTGCCAGCAGGCCTGCAGGGGGAAATCAGCCCCAGCATTTT. This is translated as CASRPAGGNQPQHF.